These T cell receptor beta chains were read from a single sample in a study of CD8 T cells in Susac syndrome. TCRdb reprocessed the immunoSEQ multiplex PCR reads with MiXCR, giving one entry per CDR3 protein. In the table there are roughly 300,000 distinct CDR3 sequences, approximately 85% of which are singletons. The specimen was CD8+ T cells from PBMCs. These receptors were taken from a human donor with multiple sclerosis. Each CDR3 is given with its conserved first and last residue. D genes are given only for firm matches. Clone size, where shown, is once, few, many, or a class for clones that have expanded.

clone_size d_call j_call cdr3_length v_call cdr3_aa
- - TRBJ2-7 16 TRBV27 CASSLSWGRLKDEQYF
- - TRBJ1-2 14 TRBV18 CASSPPWDNHGYTF
once - TRBJ2-7 12 TRBV27 CASGTGRNEQYF
- - TRBJ2-2 12 TRBV3-1 CASLDGTGELFF
once - TRBJ1-1 14 TRBV11-2 CASSLRGSLTEAFF
- TRBD2 TRBJ2-1 12 TRBV30 CAWMGTSNEQFF
- - TRBJ1-1 13 TRBV27 CASRLGMNTEAFF
once TRBD2 TRBJ2-2 20 TRBV5-1 CASSPLWGPSGTMNTGELFF
- TRBD2 TRBJ2-1 14 TRBV2 CASLGLSRGNEQFF
- - TRBJ1-5 14 TRBV28 CASSLLPPGEPQHF
few TRBD2 TRBJ2-2 15 TRBV19 CASSLTSGYTGELFF
- - TRBJ1-4 18 TRBV3-1 CASSREGPGQLYNEKLFF
- - TRBJ2-5 13 TRBV7-7 CATSQSGEETQYF
- TRBD2 TRBJ2-1 15 TRBV6-2/TRBV6-3 CASSYRSSGYNEQFF
few - TRBJ2-3 16 TRBV6-5 CASSFGTLLESDTQYF
few - TRBJ2-7 14 TRBV27 CATSLGGALYEQYF
once TRBD2 TRBJ2-1 14 TRBV2 CASPLAGKRNEQFF
few - TRBJ2-1 14 TRBV7-2 CASSFEGGFGEQFF
few - TRBJ2-7 15 TRBV27 CASSFVGTDLYEQYF
- - TRBJ2-1 15 TRBV7-3 CASSLLAQGYNEQFF
- - TRBJ1-5 17 TRBV19 CASSIVGRADSNQPQHF
- - TRBJ1-2 13 TRBV7-2 CATLRGQSDGYTF
few TRBD1 TRBJ1-5 14 TRBV7-9 CASSSTGANQPQHF
- TRBD2 TRBJ2-7 15 TRBV5-4 CASSFWTSVTYEQYF
once TRBD2 TRBJ2-1 17 TRBV20-1 CSASVPLTSGRANEQFF
- TRBD1 TRBJ2-7 13 TRBV30 CAWSVGDRHEQYF
- TRBD1 TRBJ1-1 12 TRBV2 CAFRQGRTEAFF
once TRBD2 TRBJ2-1 13 TRBV7-2 CASSLSGAGEQFF
- TRBD2 TRBJ2-1 17 TRBV9 CASSGGTSGSRSNEQFF
- TRBD1 TRBJ2-5 14 TRBV7-7 CASSLDRGRETQYF
- TRBD2 TRBJ2-5 17 TRBV7-8 CASSLAGTSGLQETQYF
- - TRBJ1-1 8 TRBV2 CASGRAFF
once - TRBJ1-1 18 TRBV14 CASSRYVRPRGMNTEAFF
- - TRBJ1-2 16 TRBV29-1 CSVGGALSVTGYGYTF
- TRBD2 TRBJ2-5 13 TRBV20-1 CSARGTSQETQYF
- TRBD1 TRBJ1-5 14 TRBV19 CASRSDRVDQPQHF
- - TRBJ2-5 13 TRBV7-9 CASTDDSQETQYF
few - TRBJ2-7 14 TRBV14 CASSFPQAPYEQYF
- TRBD2 TRBJ2-1 20 TRBV29-1 CSVEDPGFLAGGKVKNEQFF
- - TRBJ2-7 13 TRBV5-1 CASREASSYEQYF
- - TRBJ2-3 14 TRBV30 CAWSEDSSTDTQYF
- - TRBJ2-1 15 TRBV14 CASSQDVVHYNEQFF
- TRBD2 TRBJ2-5 13 TRBV7-9 CASSWTSIETQYF
- - TRBJ2-1 14 TRBV5-6 CASSFNGGVNEQFF
- TRBD1 TRBJ1-5 15 TRBV7-9 CASSFGTGGSQPQHF
- TRBD1 TRBJ2-7 14 TRBV3-1 CASSQSVTGDEQYF
- - TRBJ2-5 15 TRBV10-1 CASSESTGMRETQYF
- TRBD2 TRBJ2-7 14 TRBV12-3/TRBV12-4 CASSSGTNDGGQYF
- - TRBJ2-1 18 TRBV7-3 CASSVSPWTEAFHNEQFF
- - TRBJ2-7 13 TRBV14 CASSPWGTYEQYF
- TRBD1 TRBJ1-6 15 TRBV13 CASSLRGQADSPLHF
- - TRBJ2-6 18 TRBV12-3/TRBV12-4 CASSLGLGLRHRANVLTF
- TRBD2 TRBJ2-7 14 TRBV7-6 CASSMGLAEDEQYF
- - TRBJ2-3 15 TRBV20-1 CSARDPVGPTDTQYF